The subject of this entry is one T cell receptor (beta chain). Some clones are missing from TCRdb's copy, which holds only in-frame ones; the method was immunoSEQ multiplex PCR. This sample has 160,000 or so clones, with 80% found just once. Germline loops: CDR1 SGHVS, CDR2 FQNEAQ. CDR3 length: 15 amino acids. The junction had 7 bases not matched to a gene; V was cut back by 5 bases and J by 5 bases. This specimen belongs to a study of blood T cell repertoires in COVID-19. The V gene is TRBV7-8, the J gene TRBJ2-5, with TRBD2 matching 11 bases. Sequenced material: PBMCs or T cells enriched from blood (not recorded which). This TCR was sampled from an older woman who had recovered from COVID-19. Written as DNA, the CDR3 is TGTGCCAGCAGCCCTGGTAGCGGGGGGGCGGAGACCCAGTACTTC. Translation gives CASSPGSGGAETQYF.